Following are 11 T cell receptor beta chains from one sample sequenced in a study of cytomegalovirus exposure and HLA in healthy donors. In the PCR, 60 Vbeta and 13 Jbeta primers were used. Using immunoSEQ multiplex PCR, the repertoire was profiled, and TCRdb retains in-frame clones only, with some absent. The table includes some 150,000 clones, 79% detected once. Sequencing was done on a sample of PBMCs. All receptors derive from a male donor in good health and CMV-seronegative.

This sequence joins TRBV5-4 and TRBJ1-2, with 7 bases lining up with TRBD1. The ends lost 4 bases at V and 8 bases at J; junction bases unmatched: 8. This CDR3 contains 13 residues. Germline loops: CDR1 SGHNT, CDR2 YYREEE (reference sequence). The CDR3 DNA reads as TGTGCCAGCAGCCGAGACAGGGCCGTCGGCTACACCTTC. Protein sequence: CASSRDRAVGYTF. The full variable domain, its missing parts supplied by reference TRBV5-4 and TRBJ1-2, is ETGVTQSPTHLIKTRGQQVTLRCSSQSGHNTVSWYQQALGQGPQFIFQYYREEENGRGNFPPRFSGLQFPNYSSELNVNALELDDSALYLCASSRDRAVGYTFGSGTRLTVV.

This clone was detected only a few times. The J gene is TRBJ1-5, the V gene TRBV5-5; no firm D call. Trimming removed 3 bases at V and 3 bases at J, with 16 bases between. The germline CDR1 and CDR2 sequences are SGHKS and YYEKEE (reference sequence). This CDR3 is built from 16 residues. CDR3 sequence: CASSSGGFLANQPQHF. CDR3 in DNA: TGTGCCAGCAGCTCTGGCGGGTTTTTGGCCAATCAGCCCCAGCATTTT.

The rearrangement links TRBV5-1 to TRBJ2-2, with a tentative D call TRBD2 (5 bases). V shed 6 bases and J shed 5 bases, with 14 bases lying between them. There are 14 residues in the CDR3. Germline CDR1 reads SGHRS; CDR2 reads YFSETQ. CDR3 bases: TGCGCCAGCATGAGGGAAGGAAATACCGGGGAGCTGTTTTTT. This codes for CASMREGNTGELFF.

The chain combines TRBV6-1 with TRBJ2-2; D may be TRBD1 (6 bases). Trimming took 3 bases from V and 2 from J, leaving 10 bases between them. There are 15 residues in the CDR3. CDR1 and CDR2 from the germline V gene are MNHNS and SASEGT. CDR3 coding DNA: TGTGCCAGCAGTGACGGACAGCATAACACCGGGGAGCTGTTTTTT. Translation: CASSDGQHNTGELFF.

The J gene is TRBJ1-5, the V gene TRBV12-5, with a possible D match to TRBD1 (6 bases). CDR1 and CDR2 from the germline V gene are LGHNT and FRNRAP. This CDR3 region has 15 residues. Trimming left V 8 bases short and J 0 bases short, with 14 bases between. In DNA form, the CDR3 reads TGTGCTAGTAGGGGGGGTGGGCTTAGCAATCAGCCCCAGCATTTT. This sequence encodes CASRGGGLSNQPQHF.

The J gene is TRBJ1-6, the V gene TRBV5-1; D is uncertain. Germline V gives CDR1 SGHRS, CDR2 YFSETQ. V was shortened by 0 bases and J by 6 bases, with 4 bases between the two germline ends. This CDR3 spans 13 amino acids. CDR3 sequence: CASSLDSNSPLHF. The CDR3 DNA sequence: TGCGCCAGCAGCTTGGACAGTAATTCACCCCTCCACTTT.

The chain joins TRBV7-9 to TRBJ2-7; a possible D gene is TRBD2 (5 bases). Germline CDR1 and CDR2: SEHNR and FQNEAQ (reference sequence). V lost 3 bases and J 2 bases, leaving 5 bases between the germline ends. The CDR3 sequence is 12 residues long. The CDR3 is CASSFGAYEQYF. The CDR3 nucleotides read TGTGCCAGCAGCTTCGGGGCCTACGAGCAGTACTTC.

V is TRBV5-6 and J is TRBJ2-1; the match to TRBD2 covers 9 bases. The CDR3 loop spans 17 amino acids. In germline, CDR1 is SGHDT, CDR2 YYEEEE. Germline trimming cut 3 bases from V and 0 bases from J; bases unmatched to any gene: 7. DNA of the CDR3: TGTGCCAGCAGCTCGAAAGCGGGGGGCGGCTCCTACAATGAGCAGTTCTTC. It translates to CASSSKAGGGSYNEQFF.

The DNA of the CDR3 is TGTGCCAGCAGCCTTCTTGGGACAGAAGAGACCCAGTACTTC. It yields the protein CASSLLGTEETQYF. The J gene is TRBJ2-5, the V gene TRBV14; TRBD1 aligns across 7 bases. The CDR3 is 14 amino acids. Germline CDR1 reads SGHDN; CDR2 reads FVKESK. V shed 4 bases and J 3 bases; nucleotides not matched to a gene: 5.

The chain links TRBV4-3 to TRBJ2-1, with D possibly matching TRBD1 (6 bases). Germline values: CDR1 LGHNA, CDR2 YSLEER. V shed 0 bases and J shed 13 bases, with 13 bases lying between them. The CDR3 is made up of 13 amino acids. Here the CDR3 reads CASSQEMPDSQFF. The CDR3 DNA is TGCGCCAGCAGCCAAGAAATGCCGGACAGCCAGTTCTTC.

The chain is built from TRBV18 and TRBJ2-2; no definite D call. Germline V lookup: CDR1 KGHSH, CDR2 LQKENI. The germline V and J ends were trimmed by 3 bases and 4 bases, with 3 bases remaining between them. The CDR3 totals 12 residues. Written as DNA, the CDR3 is TGTGCCAGCTCACCCATCACCGGGGAGCTGTTTTTT. It translates to CASSPITGELFF.